This T cell receptor beta chain appears in the sequencing data of a study of T-cell reconstitution after alpha-beta-depleted transplantation in children. Using unique molecular identifiers, the investigators prepared the TCRbeta library. Each CDR3 protein gets one entry after TCRdb re-called the PCR reads with MiXCR. The sample consists of roughly 120,000 distinct CDR3 sequences, around 10% of them appearing once. V shed 6 bases and J 2 bases; nucleotides not matched to a gene: 3. Germline lookup yields CDR1 ENHRY and CDR2 SYGVKD. There are 14 residues in the CDR3. This clonotype was counted many times.

The source material was PBMCs from the stem cell graft donor, sampled from the stem cell graft. The rearrangement joins TRBV10-3 to TRBJ2-1; 8 bases map to TRBD1. The TCR was taken from a human donor who donated a stem cell graft to a child with acute lymphoblastic leukemia. CDR3 amino acids: CAISDRGAYNEQFF. The CDR3 nucleotides are TGTGCCATCAGCGACAGGGGTGCCTACAATGAGCAGTTCTTC.